Given below is one TCR beta chain in context. No antigen is known for it. The data are from a study of cytomegalovirus exposure and HLA in healthy donors. 60 Vbeta and 13 Jbeta primers were used in PCR. Assay used: immunoSEQ multiplex PCR; TCRdb lists only in-frame clones, some missing. The table shows some 100,000 clones, with about four fifths occurring only once. General study points: Follow-up analysis later connected one missense variant in DCLRE1C with trimming of TCR beta V- and J-genes.

The junction had 7 bases not matched to a gene; V was cut back by 0 bases and J by 4 bases. The CDR3 covers 17 residues. Germline CDR1 is WNHNN and CDR2 is SYGVQD (reference sequence). The clonotype was recovered from a woman between 40 and 55 years old in good health and CMV-seronegative. The sequenced material came from PBMCs. The chain is built from TRBV10-1 and TRBJ2-1; 9 bases match TRBD2. CDR3 coding DNA: TGCGCCAGCAGTGAGTCCGGACTAGCGAAACATTACAATGAGCAGTTCTTC. It translates to CASSESGLAKHYNEQFF.